The 25 T cell receptor beta chains in this list originate from one sample, sequenced in a study of blood T cells in healthy people across ages. Using a J-beta primer mix together with a sample-barcoded 5' primer, a second PCR was run for roughly 6 to 12 cycles. TCRdb passed the 5' RACE reads through MiXCR, listing each CDR3 protein once. The sample lists 790,000 or so distinct CDR3 sequences, more than 50% seen once, with roughly 25% in the top ten. Sequencing was carried out using blood. The origin of the receptors is a man between 35 and 55 years old in good health.

This clonotype was seen only once. The gene calls are TRBV2 and TRBJ2-7; D may match TRBD1 or TRBD2 (5 bases each). Trimming shortened V by 9 bases and J by 3 bases, and 15 bases separated the two germline ends. The CDR3 length is 13 residues. Germline-derived CDR1 and CDR2 are SNHLY and FYNNEI. Written as DNA, the CDR3 is TGTGCCAGTGGGGCCGGGATTAGCTACGAGCAGTACTTC. Amino acids: CASGAGISYEQYF.

The V gene is TRBV6-5, the J gene TRBJ2-3; 9 nucleotides agree with TRBD2. The CDR3 is 16 residues long. Germline-derived CDR1 and CDR2 are MNHEY and SVGAGI. J was trimmed by 6 bases and V by 0 bases; bases with no gene match: 7. The CDR3 loop reads CASSYSVGGGADTQYF. The CDR3 DNA sequence: TGTGCCAGCAGTTACTCGGTCGGCGGGGGGGCCGATACGCAGTATTTT.

V is TRBV20-1 and J is TRBJ2-5; D is perhaps TRBD1 (5 bases). TRBJ2-7 explains the end of the DNA better; the J call may be wrong. In germline, CDR1 is DFQATT, CDR2 SNEGSKA (reference sequence). This CDR3 has 12 residues. The CDR3 sequence is CSAFTGPYEQYF. The CDR3 nucleotides are TGCAGTGCTTTTACAGGACCCTACGAGCAGTACTTC.

The CDR3 sequence: CASSTPNNEKLFF. CDR3 sequence (DNA): TGTGCCAGTTCGACGCCGAATAATGAAAAACTGTTTTTT. The chain carries TRBV9 and TRBJ1-4; no clear D. V was pared by 8 bases and J by 4 bases, with 12 bases between. The CDR3 is 13 residues long. The germline V gene has CDR1 SGDLS and CDR2 YYNGEE.

The chain joins TRBV9 to TRBJ2-3; the D gene could be TRBD1 or TRBD2 (5 bases each). Trimming pared 4 bases from V and 2 bases from J, leaving 14 bases between. Germline V gene sequence: CDR1 SGDLS, CDR2 YYNGEE. CDR3 size: 15 residues. CDR3 DNA sequence: TGTGCCAGCAGCCCTAGCTGGGGCCACACAGATACGCAGTATTTT. As protein: CASSPSWGHTDTQYF.

This clonotype was detected a few times. The chain carries TRBV7-2 and TRBJ2-7; 8 bases map to TRBD2. The J call is uncertain, as TRBJ2-5 better fits the DNA end. Germline values: CDR1 SGHTA, CDR2 FQGNSA. The CDR3 is 15 amino acids. CDR3 nucleotide sequence: TGTGCCAGCAGCCTGGGGAGCGGGAGAAGAGAGACCCAGTACTTC. Protein product: CASSLGSGRRETQYF.

The chain uses TRBV6-2 or TRBV6-3 and TRBJ2-5; TRBD2 agrees at 13 bases. Judging by the DNA end, TRBJ2-7 fits better; the J call may be wrong. The CDR3 extends over 18 amino acids. Germline V gene lookup returns CDR1 MNHEY and CDR2 SVGEGT. The CDR3 coding sequence is TGTGCCAGCAGTTCAAATCTCGGACTAGCGGGAGTAGTCCACGAGCAGTACTTC. Residues: CASSSNLGLAGVVHEQYF.

There are a few counts of this clonotype. The J gene is TRBJ2-7, the V gene TRBV28, with 9 bases that match TRBD1. Germline trimming cut 7 bases from V and 5 bases from J; bases unmatched to any gene: 18. Germline V CDR1 and CDR2: MDHEN, SYDVKM. The length of the CDR3 is 17 residues. CDR3 sequence reads: CASTTPPPGQGRNEQYF. The CDR3, as DNA: TGTGCCAGCACAACCCCCCCGCCGGGACAGGGTCGAAACGAGCAGTACTTC.

The rearrangement joins TRBV12-3 or TRBV12-4 to TRBJ2-1, with D unclear. Trimming left V 7 bases short and J 6 bases short, with 13 bases between. The length of the CDR3 is 13 residues. CDR3 loop: CASTNGSSNEQFF. CDR3 DNA: TGTGCCAGCACGAATGGAAGCTCCAATGAGCAGTTCTTC.

The count of this clonotype is one. The V call is TRBV7-2, the J call TRBJ2-3; 7 bases are a match to TRBD1. Germline CDR1 is SGHTA and CDR2 is FQGNSA. J gave up 0 bases and V 4 bases, and 7 bases lay outside the gene matches. The CDR3 has 16 residues. Here the CDR3 DNA reads TGTGCCAGCAGCTCTAGGGGACAGTCTAGCACAGATACGCAGTATTTT. Amino acids: CASSSRGQSSTDTQYF.

This clonotype was counted between two and nine times. This rearrangement joins TRBV7-2 to TRBJ1-2; D not resolved. This CDR3 spans 16 amino acids. The germline CDR1 and CDR2 sequences are SGHTA and FQGNSA. Deletions cut 1 base from V and 0 bases from J, with 12 bases between. CDR3 DNA: TGTGCCAGCAGCTTAGTAGTAGTTTCTCCTAACTATGGCTACACCTTC. Residues: CASSLVVVSPNYGYTF.

The sample holds a few counts of this clonotype. This rearrangement joins TRBV18 to TRBJ2-5, with 11 bases matching TRBD1. The CDR3 length is 15 residues. Unmatched junction bases numbered 7, after V lost 5 bases and J lost 5 bases. Per germline, CDR1 KGHSH and CDR2 LQKENI. The DNA of the CDR3 is TGTGCCAGCTCATCGGGACAGGGGGATGCGGAGACCCAGTACTTC. This sequence encodes CASSSGQGDAETQYF.

V usage is TRBV9 and J usage is TRBJ2-3, with TRBD2 as a possible D gene (5 bases). The CDR3 has 18 amino acids. Germline V gene lookup returns CDR1 SGDLS and CDR2 YYNGEE. V lost 0 bases and J lost 0, with 17 bases in between. As DNA, the CDR3 is TGTGCCAGCAGCGTAGCCGGGTGGAGACGGACTAGCACAGATACGCAGTATTTT. Translated: CASSVAGWRRTSTDTQYF.

This clonotype showed up just once. The chain couples TRBV5-6 to TRBJ2-1, with a weak D call TRBD2 (6 bases). This CDR3 is built from 15 residues. The germline V and J ends were trimmed by 5 bases and 2 bases, with 14 bases remaining between them. Germline V lookup: CDR1 SGHDT, CDR2 YYEEEE. The CDR3 here is CASSRDWRAYNEQFF. In DNA, the CDR3 is TGTGCCAGCAGTCGCGACTGGAGGGCCTACAATGAGCAGTTCTTC.

This clonotype has more than one count but fewer than ten. The gene calls are TRBV11-2 and TRBJ2-3; tentatively, D is TRBD1 or TRBD2 (5 bases each). This CDR3 contains 15 residues. Germline V gene sequence: CDR1 SGHAT, CDR2 FQNNGV. V gave up 0 bases and J gave up 4 bases, with 11 bases separating them. CDR3 sequence reads: CASSLDRGISDTQYF. The CDR3 bases are TGTGCCAGCAGCTTAGATCGGGGCATTTCAGATACGCAGTATTTT.

The chain is built from TRBV4-3 and TRBJ2-2; 7 bases line up with TRBD1. The CDR3 runs 14 residues. V shed 5 bases and J 4 bases; nucleotides not matched to a gene: 4. Germline V gene sequence: CDR1 LGHNA, CDR2 YSLEER. The CDR3 protein is CASSETGSTGELFF. CDR3 coding DNA: TGCGCCAGCAGCGAGACAGGGTCCACCGGGGAGCTGTTTTTT.

CDR3 bases: TGTGCCAGCAGATTGTCCGGGACAGGGACCTACGAGCAGTACTTC. It codes for CASRLSGTGTYEQYF. The V gene is TRBV27, the J gene TRBJ2-7; 9 bases align to TRBD1. CDR1 is MNHEY and CDR2 is SMNVEV in the germline V gene (reference sequence). Losses at the gene ends were 6 bases for V and 2 bases for J; bases not matched to a gene: 8. This CDR3 is 15 amino acids long.

The chain uses TRBV27 and TRBJ1-1, with 9 bases matching TRBD1. This CDR3 spans 15 amino acids. The V segment lost 8 bases and the J segment 2 bases; nucleotides outside the gene matches: 9. Per the germline V gene, CDR1 is MNHEY and CDR2 is SMNVEV (reference sequence). CDR3 sequence: CASGRDRELNTEAFF. The CDR3 DNA is TGTGCCAGCGGACGGGACAGGGAGCTTAACACTGAAGCTTTCTTT.

This clonotype was seen only a few times. The rearrangement uses TRBV4-3 and TRBJ2-7; D is possibly TRBD1 or TRBD2 (5 bases each). Germline V gives CDR1 LGHNA, CDR2 YSLEER. The V end was cut by 4 bases, the J end by 3 bases, with 10 bases between. The CDR3 has 13 amino acids. This CDR3 reads CASSRGESYEQYF. In DNA, the CDR3 is TGCGCCAGCAGCCGAGGGGAGAGCTACGAGCAGTACTTC.

This clonotype was counted a few times. The junction departs from the called germline gene at one end, perhaps through a read error. The V and J genes are TRBV6-2 or TRBV6-3 and TRBJ2-7, with TRBD1 matching 8 bases. There are 13 residues in the CDR3. Germline CDR1 MNHEY, CDR2 SVGEGT. The CDR3 sequence: CASSDSTGQGQYF. In DNA form, the CDR3 reads TGTGCCAGCAGTGACTCGACAGGACAGGGGCAGTACTTC.

CDR3 amino acids: CASSPGRLAGVVDTQYF. The CDR3 DNA follows: TGTGCCAGCAGCCCAGGAAGACTAGCGGGAGTGGTAGATACGCAGTATTTT. The chain joins TRBV7-3 to TRBJ2-3, with 12 bases aligning to TRBD2. The germline CDR1 and CDR2 sequences are SGHTA and FQGTGA. The CDR3 sequence is 17 residues long. The J segment lost 5 bases and the V segment lost 5 bases, leaving 11 bases of the junction unmatched.

Only a few counts were recorded for this clonotype. The chain combines TRBV10-3 with TRBJ1-1, with D unclear. The ends were cut back, 5 bases at V and 1 base at J, with 14 bases in the middle. This CDR3 is 15 amino acids long. Germline V gives CDR1 ENHRY, CDR2 SYGVKD. The CDR3 spells CAISSIPGTNTEAFF. The DNA of the CDR3 is TGTGCCATCAGTTCGATACCTGGAACGAACACTGAAGCTTTCTTT.

This clonotype occurred a few times. V and J are TRBV12-3 or TRBV12-4 and TRBJ2-5, with 16 nucleotides matching TRBD2. TRBJ2-7 matches the DNA end more closely, so the J call is doubtful. The CDR3 has 20 residues. The CDR3 region has the DNA TGTGCCAGCAGTTCGGGGGACAGGGGGACTAGCGGGAGGGCCAGCTACGAGCAGTACTTC. It yields the protein CASSSGDRGTSGRASYEQYF.

Turning to this clonotype: Relative to the germline gene, one junction end is altered; a read error may explain this. The rearrangement joins TRBV4-3 to TRBJ2-7; D gene uncertain. This CDR3 spans 15 amino acids. Germline loops: CDR1 LGHNA, CDR2 YSLEER. Written as DNA, the CDR3 is TGCGCCAGCGGCCAAGGGCAGGCTAGCTCCTACGAGCAGTACTTC. It codes for CASGQGQASSYEQYF.

The J gene is TRBJ2-3, the V gene TRBV11-2; perhaps D is TRBD1 or TRBD2 (5 bases each). V was shortened by 5 bases and J by 1 base, with 16 bases between the two germline ends. The CDR3 loop spans 16 amino acids. Germline-derived CDR1 and CDR2 are SGHAT and FQNNGV. This CDR3 reads CASSRGVAEGTDTQYF. The CDR3 bases are TGTGCCAGCAGCCGGGGCGTGGCAGAAGGCACAGATACGCAGTATTTT.